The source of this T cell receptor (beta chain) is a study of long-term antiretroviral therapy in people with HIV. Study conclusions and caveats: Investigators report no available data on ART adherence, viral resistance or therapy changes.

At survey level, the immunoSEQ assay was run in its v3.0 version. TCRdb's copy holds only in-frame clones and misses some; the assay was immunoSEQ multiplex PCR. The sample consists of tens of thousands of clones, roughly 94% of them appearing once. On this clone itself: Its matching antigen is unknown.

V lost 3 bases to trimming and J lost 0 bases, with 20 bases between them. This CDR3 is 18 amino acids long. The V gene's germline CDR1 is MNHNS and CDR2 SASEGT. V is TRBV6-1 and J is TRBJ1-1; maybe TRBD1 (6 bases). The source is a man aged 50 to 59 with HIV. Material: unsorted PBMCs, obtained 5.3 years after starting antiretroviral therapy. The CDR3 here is CASSDRGFSSIMNTEAFF. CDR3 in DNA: TGTGCCAGCAGTGACAGGGGCTTTTCAAGTATCATGAACACTGAAGCTTTCTTT.